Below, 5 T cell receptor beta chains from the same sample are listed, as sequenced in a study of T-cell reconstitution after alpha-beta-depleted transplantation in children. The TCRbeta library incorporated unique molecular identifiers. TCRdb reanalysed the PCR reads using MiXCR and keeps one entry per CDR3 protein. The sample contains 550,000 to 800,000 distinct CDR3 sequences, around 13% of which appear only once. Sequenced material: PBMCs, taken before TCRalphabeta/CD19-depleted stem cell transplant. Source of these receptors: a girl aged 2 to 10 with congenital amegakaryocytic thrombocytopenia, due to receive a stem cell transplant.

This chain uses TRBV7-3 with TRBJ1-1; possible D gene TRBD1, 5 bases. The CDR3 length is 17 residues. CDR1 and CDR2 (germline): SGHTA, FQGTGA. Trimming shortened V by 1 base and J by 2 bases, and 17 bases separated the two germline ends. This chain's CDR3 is CASSLNAVDRLNTEAFF. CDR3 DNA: TGTGCCAGCAGCTTAAATGCGGTTGACAGACTTAACACTGAAGCTTTCTTT.

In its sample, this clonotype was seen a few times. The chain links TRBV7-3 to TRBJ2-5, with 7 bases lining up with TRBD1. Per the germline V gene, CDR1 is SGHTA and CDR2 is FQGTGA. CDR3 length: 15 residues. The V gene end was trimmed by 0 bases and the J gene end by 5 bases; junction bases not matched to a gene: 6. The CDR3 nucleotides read TGTGCCAGCAGCTTAACCGGGACAGTCAGGGAGACCCAGTACTTC. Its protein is CASSLTGTVRETQYF.

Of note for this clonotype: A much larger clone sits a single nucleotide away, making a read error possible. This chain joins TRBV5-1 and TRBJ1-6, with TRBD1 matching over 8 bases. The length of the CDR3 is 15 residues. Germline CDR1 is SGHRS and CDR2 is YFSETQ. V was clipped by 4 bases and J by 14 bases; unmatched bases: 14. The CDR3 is CASSLRRQGQSTLHF. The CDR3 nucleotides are TGCGCCAGCAGCCTACGTAGACAGGGGCAAAGTACCCTCCACTTT.

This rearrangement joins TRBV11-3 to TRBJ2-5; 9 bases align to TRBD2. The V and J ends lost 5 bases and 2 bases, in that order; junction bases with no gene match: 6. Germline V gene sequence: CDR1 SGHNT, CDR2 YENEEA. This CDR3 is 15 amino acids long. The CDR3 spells CASSQWTSDQETQYF. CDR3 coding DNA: TGTGCCAGCAGCCAGTGGACTAGCGATCAAGAGACCCAGTACTTC.

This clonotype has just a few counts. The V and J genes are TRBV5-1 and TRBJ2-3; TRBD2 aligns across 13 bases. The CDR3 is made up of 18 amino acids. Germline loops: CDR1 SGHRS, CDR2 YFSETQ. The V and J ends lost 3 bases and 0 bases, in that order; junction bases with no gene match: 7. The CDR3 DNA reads TGCGCCAGCAGCTCTGCCGGGACTAGCGGGGTTAGCACAGATACGCAGTATTTT. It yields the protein CASSSAGTSGVSTDTQYF.